This entry lists 10 T cell receptor beta chains sequenced from one sample in a study of Ad26.COV2.S vaccination and SARS-CoV-2 variants (dated by TCRdb to about 2021). The library was obtained by the immunoSEQ multiplex PCR assay. TCRdb provides this immuneACCESS table in a form limited to in-frame rearrangements. Some clones are lacking; in checked studies, under half of them reflect an unresolved V gene, and why the rest are absent is not known. The sample table lists about 680,000 clones, approximately 88% of them with a count of one. The ten largest clones take up over 1.3% of the sample. Taken with the paper, the label for treatment or condition translates to: around 19 received Ad26.COV2.S at low or high dose, single or two shots; a few received placebo; per-sample allocation not given. For vaccine and placebo recipients, the sequenced repertoires came from samples collected on day 63 after the first injection.

The source material was peripheral blood, sampled in a trial of Ad26.COV2.S vaccine versus placebo. The receptors shown here come from a person aged 18 to 65 who received the Ad26.COV2.S COVID-19 vaccine or a placebo.

The genes are TRBV7-9 and TRBJ2-1; D is ambiguous. Germline CDR1 reads SEHNR; CDR2 reads FQNEAQ (reference sequence). This CDR3 is 17 amino acids long. V lost 1 base to trimming and J lost 0 bases, with 13 bases between them. The CDR3 region has the DNA TGTGCCAGCAGCTTAGATTCCGCCGAGAGCTCCTACAATGAGCAGTTCTTC. Amino acid sequence: CASSLDSAESSYNEQFF.

The CDR3 bases are TGTGCCAGCACCGCGACAGGAAACACCGGGGAGCTGTTTTTT. It encodes CASTATGNTGELFF. V and J are TRBV5-5 and TRBJ2-2, with D perhaps TRBD1 (6 bases). The CDR3 extends over 14 amino acids. Deletions cut 6 bases from V and 2 bases from J, with 11 bases between. Per germline, CDR1 SGHKS and CDR2 YYEKEE (reference sequence). The full variable domain, its missing parts supplied by reference TRBV5-5 and TRBJ2-2, is DAGVTQSPTHLIKTRGQQVTLRCSPISGHKSVSWYQQVLGQGPQFIFQYYEKEERGRGNFPDRFSARQFPNYSSELNVNALLLGDSALYLCASTATGNTGELFFGEGSRLTVL.

The gene calls are TRBV4-2 and TRBJ1-2, with D tentatively TRBD1 (5 bases). This CDR3 is built from 16 residues. From germline, CDR1 is LGHNA and CDR2 YNFKEQ. The V end was cut by 2 bases, the J end by 6 bases, with 19 bases between. CDR3 coding DNA: TGTGCCAGCAGCCAAAGGGTGGGGGAGGGAGGACATGGCTACACCTTC. The encoded protein is CASSQRVGEGGHGYTF.

CDR3: CATSDGGLGYGYTF. CDR3 coding DNA: TGTGCCACCAGTGACGGGGGCCTGGGCTATGGCTACACCTTC. The chain combines TRBV24-1 with TRBJ1-2; D possibly corresponds to TRBD1 (6 bases). Germline V gene lookup returns CDR1 KGHDR and CDR2 SFDVKD. CDR3 length equals 14 residues. V shed 4 bases and J shed 4 bases, with 12 bases lying between them.

The chain carries TRBV3-1 (or the pseudogene TRBV3-2) and TRBJ1-1, with 9 positions matching TRBD1. V was clipped by 5 bases and J by 10 bases; unmatched bases: 11. The germline V gene has CDR1 LGHDT and CDR2 YNNKEL (reference sequence). The CDR3 contains 14 residues. CDR3 nucleotide sequence: TGTGCCAGCAGCGCCCGGGACAGGGAGAAACTAGCTTTCTTT. Translation: CASSARDREKLAFF.

The rearrangement links TRBV10-1 to TRBJ2-1; the match to TRBD2 covers 10 bases. Germline V lookup: CDR1 WNHNN, CDR2 SYGVQD (reference sequence). The CDR3 contains 13 residues. J lost 6 bases, V lost 5 bases, and 1 base had no gene match. The CDR3 loop reads CASSTSGTNEQFF. The CDR3 bases are TGCGCCAGCAGTACTAGCGGGACCAATGAGCAGTTCTTC.

This chain's CDR3 is CASSLWTSGTYEQYF. In nucleotides, the CDR3 is TGCGCCAGCAGCTTATGGACTAGCGGGACCTACGAGCAGTACTTC. V and J are TRBV5-1 and TRBJ2-7; 12 nucleotides align to TRBD2. The CDR3 is made up of 15 amino acids. Germline V gene lookup returns CDR1 SGHRS and CDR2 YFSETQ. The junction had 2 bases not matched to a gene; V was cut back by 2 bases and J by 2 bases.

This clone was recorded a few times. The same CDR3 is also encoded by other DNA sequences in this sample. The chain links TRBV6-5 to TRBJ1-1, with unresolved D. The CDR3 spans 15 residues. Germline V gives CDR1 MNHEY, CDR2 SVGAGI. V was pared by 0 bases and J by 0 bases, with 8 bases between. In DNA, the CDR3 is TGTGCCAGCAGTTACTCTGGCAGCTTGAACACTGAAGCTTTCTTT. As protein: CASSYSGSLNTEAFF.

V gene TRBV6-2 or TRBV6-3 combines with J gene TRBJ1-5; D gene unclear. V shed 2 bases and J shed 0 bases, with 8 bases lying between them. The CDR3 length is 15 residues. Germline V gives CDR1 MNHEY, CDR2 SVGEGT. The CDR3 region has the DNA TGTGCCAGCAGTTACCGTACCTATAGCAATCAGCCCCAGCATTTT. Protein product: CASSYRTYSNQPQHF.

The chain uses TRBV2 and TRBJ1-1; D is unresolved. The V gene's germline CDR1 is SNHLY and CDR2 FYNNEI. V gave up 6 bases and J gave up 6 bases, with 8 bases separating them. This CDR3 contains 11 residues. This CDR3 reads CASSHWPEAFF. The CDR3 DNA reads TGTGCCAGCAGCCACTGGCCTGAAGCTTTCTTT.